The 25 T cell receptor beta chains below all came from one sample that was sequenced in a study of blood T cell repertoires in COVID-19. Produced via immunoSEQ multiplex PCR; TCRdb's table is partial and in-frame only. The sample lists a few hundred thousand clones; roughly 84% were seen once. The sequenced sample was peripheral blood. Receptor source: a human donor in a cohort sampled during active COVID-19.

This clone occurred a few times. The chain couples TRBV11-3 to TRBJ1-1; 10 bases agree with TRBD1. Trimming cost V 5 bases and J 5 bases; bases outside gene matches: 5. There are 14 residues in the CDR3. Germline V gene lookup returns CDR1 SGHNT and CDR2 YENEEA. CDR3 DNA sequence: TGTGCCAGCAGCCAAGGACAGGGGGGAACTGAAGCTTTCTTT. This gives the protein CASSQGQGGTEAFF.

In nucleotides, the CDR3 is TGCGCCAGCAGCTTCGACAGGTCTGGCTACACCTTC. It yields the protein CASSFDRSGYTF. This sequence joins TRBV5-1 and TRBJ1-2, with D possibly TRBD1 on 6 matching bases. V lost 2 bases, J lost 7 bases, and 9 bases lay in between. The CDR3 is 12 amino acids. In germline, CDR1 is SGHRS, CDR2 YFSETQ.

The CDR3 DNA follows: TGTGCCAGCGGATCCGGGACAGAACTTTACGAGCAGTACTTC. The encoded protein is CASGSGTELYEQYF. This chain uses TRBV2 with TRBJ2-7; TRBD1 aligns across 7 bases. The CDR3 has 14 amino acids. V was clipped by 8 bases and J by 4 bases; unmatched bases: 11. Germline values: CDR1 SNHLY, CDR2 FYNNEI.

V gene TRBV4-2 combines with J gene TRBJ1-6; no definite D call. The CDR3 has 16 amino acids. The germline V and J ends were trimmed by 1 base and 3 bases, with 10 bases remaining between them. Germline lookup yields CDR1 LGHNA and CDR2 YNFKEQ. The CDR3 sequence: CASSQAGENYNSPLHF. The CDR3 nucleotides read TGTGCCAGCAGCCAAGCCGGGGAGAACTATAATTCACCCCTCCACTTT.

The chain carries TRBV27 and TRBJ1-2; D may be TRBD1 (5 bases). This CDR3 region has 14 residues. V dropped 3 bases and J dropped 4 bases, with 12 bases sitting between them. The germline gives CDR1 MNHEY, CDR2 SMNVEV (reference sequence). The chain's CDR3 is CASSFGSGGYGYTF. CDR3 in DNA: TGTGCCAGCAGTTTTGGTAGCGGGGGCTATGGCTACACCTTC.

The rearrangement links TRBV4-1 to TRBJ2-7; 15 nucleotides match TRBD2. The CDR3 runs to 17 residues. With V trimmed by 3 bases and J by 2 bases, 5 bases remained unmatched. CDR1 is MGHRA, CDR2 YSYEKL, per germline. CDR3 sequence reads: CASSQGLAGGWPYEQYF. CDR3 nucleotides: TGCGCCAGCAGCCAGGGACTAGCGGGAGGATGGCCCTACGAGCAGTACTTC.

This chain connects TRBV29-1 to TRBJ2-2; TRBD2 aligns across 13 bases. CDR3 length: 15 amino acids. The trim removed 7 bases at V and 3 bases at J, leaving 5 bases unmatched. From germline, CDR1 is SQVTM and CDR2 ANQGSEA. The CDR3 sequence: CSARTSGGYTGELFF. The DNA for the CDR3 is TGCAGCGCCAGGACTAGCGGGGGTTACACCGGGGAGCTGTTTTTT.

This rearrangement joins TRBV14 to TRBJ1-2; D possibly corresponds to TRBD1 (5 bases). CDR1 and CDR2 from the germline V gene are SGHDN and FVKESK. V was shortened by 5 bases and J by 6 bases, with 10 bases between the two germline ends. The CDR3 is made up of 12 amino acids. The CDR3 here is CASSAPRDGYTF. The CDR3, as DNA: TGTGCCAGCAGCGCGCCCAGGGATGGCTACACCTTC.

The chain joins TRBV27 to TRBJ1-1, with D uncertain. The ends were cut back, 2 bases at V and 0 bases at J, with 10 bases in the middle. The germline gives CDR1 MNHEY, CDR2 SMNVEV (reference sequence). The CDR3 totals 15 residues. The chain's CDR3 is CASSLTPGMNTEAFF. The CDR3 region has the DNA TGTGCCAGCAGTTTAACCCCCGGGATGAACACTGAAGCTTTCTTT.

A few counts support this clone. The rearrangement uses TRBV5-1 and TRBJ2-7; the match to TRBD2 covers 7 bases. The V and J ends lost 2 bases and 1 base, in that order; junction bases with no gene match: 6. The length of the CDR3 is 15 residues. Germline loops: CDR1 SGHRS, CDR2 YFSETQ. The CDR3 is CASSLMAGESYEQYF. Here the CDR3 DNA reads TGCGCCAGCAGCTTAATGGCGGGAGAGTCCTACGAGCAGTACTTC.

This clone was seen more than once but under ten times. The CDR3 sequence: CASSQVGRAGGPQHF. The CDR3 bases are TGTGCCAGCAGCCAAGTTGGCAGGGCTGGTGGGCCCCAGCATTTT. The chain is built from TRBV16 and TRBJ1-5, with D possibly matching TRBD1 (5 bases). Germline CDR1 is KGHSY and CDR2 is FQNENV. There are 15 residues in the CDR3. The V end lost 2 bases, the J end lost 9 bases, and 17 bases lay between the germline ends.

This chain joins TRBV7-8 and TRBJ1-2; D is ambiguous. The germline V gene has CDR1 SGHVS and CDR2 FQNEAQ. This CDR3 is 13 amino acids long. The V gene lost 5 bases and the J gene lost 2 bases, with 9 bases spanning the gap. The CDR3 nucleotides are TGTGCCAGCAGCCTTCGGTGGAACTATGGCTACACCTTC. Translating gives CASSLRWNYGYTF.

V gene TRBV7-9 combines with J gene TRBJ2-4; TRBD2 matches 7 bases. In germline, CDR1 is SEHNR, CDR2 FQNEAQ (reference sequence). With V trimmed by 1 base and J by 6 bases, 0 bases remained unmatched. The CDR3 covers 13 residues. CDR3 residues: CASSLGGGNIQYF. As DNA, the CDR3 is TGTGCCAGCAGCTTAGGCGGGGGAAACATTCAGTACTTC.

V and J are TRBV6-1 and TRBJ2-4; D possibly corresponds to TRBD2 (5 bases). Per germline, CDR1 MNHNS and CDR2 SASEGT. This CDR3 is built from 16 residues. V was clipped by 2 bases and J by 1 base, with 12 bases between them. CDR3 DNA: TGTGCCAGCAGTGAACGGGAAAGGGTTGCCAAAAACATTCAGTACTTC. This sequence encodes CASSERERVAKNIQYF.

The chain recombines TRBV6-5 with TRBJ1-2, with 8 bases lining up with TRBD1. CDR1 is MNHEY, CDR2 SVGAGI, per germline. V was clipped by 6 bases and J by 1 base; unmatched bases: 4. This CDR3 comprises 14 residues. The CDR3 region has the DNA TGTGCCAGCAGAGGACAGGGATTTAACTATGGCTACACCTTC. This gives the protein CASRGQGFNYGYTF.

The rearrangement joins TRBV2 to TRBJ1-2; TRBD1 agrees at 9 bases. Trimming took 0 bases from V and 3 from J; bases not matched to a gene: 8. Per germline, CDR1 SNHLY and CDR2 FYNNEI. CDR3 length: 17 amino acids. The CDR3, as DNA: TGTGCCAGCAGTGAAGCGCCGGGGAGGGACAGGGACTATGGCTACACCTTC. Residues: CASSEAPGRDRDYGYTF.

The chain has TRBV6-6 and TRBJ1-1, with D unresolved. The length of the CDR3 is 13 residues. V lost 0 bases and J 5 bases, leaving 7 bases between the germline ends. Germline values: CDR1 MNHNY, CDR2 SVGAGI (reference sequence). The CDR3 coding sequence is TGTGCCAGCAGTTACTCGGAACAGACTGAAGCTTTCTTT. Translated, it gives CASSYSEQTEAFF.

The V and J genes are TRBV11-3 and TRBJ2-1; possible D gene TRBD2, 5 bases. This CDR3 contains 15 residues. The germline gives CDR1 SGHNT, CDR2 YENEEA. Trimming pared 1 base from V and 1 base from J, leaving 8 bases between. The CDR3 sequence is CASSLGEGSYNEQFF. In DNA, the CDR3 is TGTGCCAGCAGCTTAGGTGAGGGATCCTACAATGAGCAGTTCTTC.

V and J are TRBV19 and TRBJ1-1; 8 positions match TRBD1. This CDR3 is built from 14 residues. V lost 7 bases, J lost 5 bases, and 9 bases stayed unmatched. CDR1 is LNHDA, CDR2 SQIVND, per germline (reference sequence). The CDR3 here is CASIRTGGLTEAFF. The CDR3 DNA follows: TGTGCCAGTATTCGTACAGGGGGTTTAACTGAAGCTTTCTTT.

The chain combines TRBV19 with TRBJ2-2, with 7 bases identical to TRBD2. The CDR3 extends over 15 amino acids. Germline V gene sequence: CDR1 LNHDA, CDR2 SQIVND (reference sequence). The ends lost 7 bases at V and 6 bases at J; junction bases unmatched: 11. This CDR3 reads CASTIRDRGAGELFF. CDR3 bases: TGTGCCAGTACAATCAGGGATCGGGGGGCCGGGGAGCTGTTTTTT.

This clone turned up a few times. The V and J genes are TRBV7-9 and TRBJ2-1, with a possible D match to TRBD1 (6 bases). Germline V gives CDR1 SEHNR, CDR2 FQNEAQ (reference sequence). V shed 6 bases and J shed 1 base, with 19 bases lying between them. CDR3 length equals 17 residues. The CDR3 region is CASSLLSGQGSYNEQFF. CDR3 DNA sequence: TGTGCCAGCAGTCTTCTTTCGGGGCAGGGGTCCTACAATGAGCAGTTCTTC.

This chain joins TRBV5-1 and TRBJ2-7, with 13 bases matching TRBD2. This CDR3 region has 16 residues. CDR1 is SGHRS and CDR2 is YFSETQ in the germline V gene. The junction had 2 bases not matched to a gene; V was cut back by 0 bases and J by 2 bases. As DNA, the CDR3 is TGCGCCAGCAGCTTGGGACTAGCGGGAGGTACCTACGAGCAGTACTTC. Its protein product is CASSLGLAGGTYEQYF.

This chain connects TRBV29-1 to TRBJ2-1; TRBD2 matches at 16 bases. Trimming removed 1 base from V and 7 bases from J; junction bases left unmatched: 4. In germline, CDR1 is SQVTM, CDR2 ANQGSEA. This CDR3 spans 16 amino acids. The DNA for the CDR3 is TGCAGCGTTGAAGCCGGGACTAGCGGGAGGGCTAATGAGCAGTTCTTC. Its protein product is CSVEAGTSGRANEQFF.

V is TRBV6-6 and J is TRBJ1-5; 9 bases are shared with TRBD1. From germline, CDR1 is MNHNY and CDR2 SVGAGI (reference sequence). The length of the CDR3 is 14 residues. V shed 5 bases and J 5 bases; nucleotides not matched to a gene: 4. CDR3: CASSTRTGDQPQHF. DNA for the CDR3: TGTGCCAGCAGTACAAGGACAGGGGATCAGCCCCAGCATTTT.

The rearrangement uses TRBV5-8 and TRBJ1-5; 8 bases align to TRBD1. J was trimmed by 3 bases and V by 4 bases; bases with no gene match: 9. CDR1 is SGHTS, CDR2 YDEGEE, per germline. The CDR3 length is 16 residues. CDR3 in DNA: TGTGCCAGCAGCCCACTAAGGGGACAGGTCAATCAGCCCCAGCATTTT. This codes for CASSPLRGQVNQPQHF. The entire variable domain, with the rest obtained from reference TRBV5-8 and TRBJ1-5, is as follows: EAGVTQSPTHLIKTRGQQATLRCSPISGHTSVYWYQQALGLGLQFLLWYDEGEERNRGNFPPRFSGRQFPNYSSELNVNALELEDSALYLCASSPLRGQVNQPQHFGDGTRLSIL.